The source of this T cell receptor (beta chain) is a study of persistence of HIV-infected CD4 T cells. The immunoSEQ assay was version 4, run in survey mode. The repertoire was sequenced with immunoSEQ multiplex PCR; TCRdb's copy has only in-frame clones and lacks some. The table lists 40,000 to 55,000 clones, about nine tenths of them singletons. As regards this clone: Its antigen is as yet unknown.

This nonspecific control used anti-CD3/anti-CD28 bead stimulation of CD4+ T cells. CD4+ T cells upregulating both CD40 ligand and CD69 were sorted as responding cells. The germline V gene encodes CDR1 SNHLY and CDR2 FYNNEI. V was trimmed by 4 bases and J by 7 bases, leaving 13 bases between them. The CDR3 spans 13 residues. The sequenced sample was CD4+ T cells sorted from PBMCs after roughly 20-hour stimulation, obtained from a patient who received antiretroviral therapy. The gene calls are TRBV2 and TRBJ1-2, with TRBD1 as a possible D gene (5 bases). The receptor was isolated from an adult woman with HIV who was CMV-seropositive. The CDR3 DNA reads TGTGCCAGCAGTGCGGGGGGGATCGGTGGCTACACCTTC. Its translation: CASSAGGIGGYTF.